The 26 T cell receptor beta chains given below trace back to one sample, sequenced in a study of blood T cell repertoires in COVID-19. Using immunoSEQ multiplex PCR, the repertoire was profiled, and TCRdb retains in-frame clones only, with some absent. The sample has fewer than 250,000 clones, 65% to 80% seen once. What was sequenced was PBMCs or T cells enriched from blood (not recorded which). The receptors were gathered from a woman aged 45 to 65 with acute COVID-19.

V is TRBV19 and J is TRBJ1-5; 11 bases agree with TRBD1. The CDR3 length is 14 residues. The germline gives CDR1 LNHDA, CDR2 SQIVND (reference sequence). Losses at the gene ends were 5 bases for V and 9 bases for J; bases not matched to a gene: 6. CDR3 in amino acids: CASSGGQGARPQHF. The CDR3, as DNA: TGTGCCAGTAGTGGAGGACAGGGGGCAAGGCCCCAGCATTTT.

The chain is built from TRBV7-3 and TRBJ2-5; 12 bases align to TRBD2. The CDR3 is made up of 15 amino acids. J lost 1 base, V lost 4 bases, and 1 base had no gene match. In germline, CDR1 is SGHTA, CDR2 FQGTGA. The DNA of the CDR3 is TGTGCCAGCAGCTCGGGACTAGCGGGCCAAGAGACCCAGTACTTC. Encoded protein: CASSSGLAGQETQYF. The full variable domain, rest sourced from reference TRBV7-3 and TRBJ2-5, is GAGVSQTPSNKVTEKGKYVELRCDPISGHTALYWYRQSLGQGPEFLIYFQGTGAADDSGLPNDRFFAVRPEGSVSTLKIQRTERGDSAVYLCASSSGLAGQETQYFGPGTRLLVL.

The chain recombines TRBV6-6 with TRBJ1-2; tentative D call: TRBD1 (6 bases). The germline CDR1 and CDR2 sequences are MNHNY and SVGAGI (reference sequence). Trimming took off 7 bases at V and 0 bases at J, with 15 bases between the two ends. The CDR3 spans 15 residues. The CDR3 DNA reads as TGTGCCAGCACCCCCGGGGGGGGCGCTAACTATGGCTACACCTTC. It codes for CASTPGGGANYGYTF.

This clone was picked up a small number of times. The chain recombines TRBV7-9 with TRBJ2-1; possible D gene TRBD1, 5 bases. CDR1 is SEHNR and CDR2 is FQNEAQ in the germline V gene (reference sequence). The V and J ends lost 5 bases and 2 bases respectively, with 13 bases between them. The CDR3 runs to 15 residues. CDR3: CASSQGVPPYNEQFF. The DNA for the CDR3 is TGTGCCAGCAGCCAAGGGGTGCCCCCCTACAATGAGCAGTTCTTC.

The chain links TRBV6-1 to TRBJ1-4; a weak D match, TRBD1 (5 bases). Per germline, CDR1 MNHNS and CDR2 SASEGT. V lost 3 bases to trimming and J lost 1 base, with 9 bases between them. The CDR3 runs to 15 residues. CDR3 residues: CASSDGGGTNEKLFF. The CDR3 bases are TGTGCCAGCAGTGACGGGGGGGGAACTAATGAAAAACTGTTTTTT.

This chain links TRBV28 with TRBJ1-4; D ambiguous. This CDR3 contains 15 residues. V lost 4 bases, J lost 8 bases, and 17 bases lay in between. CDR1 MDHEN and CDR2 SYDVKM come from the germline V gene. The CDR3 nucleotides are TGTGCCAGCAGTTCTCACAGCGGGTCACCAGAAAAACTGTTTTTT. Translation gives CASSSHSGSPEKLFF.

The V call is TRBV6-5, the J call TRBJ1-1; 7 bases fit TRBD1. Germline V gene sequence: CDR1 MNHEY, CDR2 SVGAGI. The V segment lost 7 bases and the J segment 6 bases; nucleotides outside the gene matches: 8. This CDR3 spans 13 amino acids. CDR3 amino acids: CASTPLGTAEAFF. Here the CDR3 DNA reads TGTGCCAGCACTCCCCTAGGGACAGCTGAAGCTTTCTTT.

J is TRBJ1-5 and V is TRBV19, with a weak D call TRBD1 (5 bases). The CDR3 runs to 13 residues. Trimming took 9 bases from V and 3 from J, leaving 12 bases between them. Germline V gene sequence: CDR1 LNHDA, CDR2 SQIVND (reference sequence). The CDR3 DNA is TGTGCCAGCCGGGCGGGGGTCAATCAGCCCCAGCATTTT. Encoded protein: CASRAGVNQPQHF.

The chain couples TRBV28 to TRBJ1-2, with a tentative D call TRBD1 (5 bases). Trimming shortened V by 4 bases and J by 7 bases, and 7 bases separated the two germline ends. The CDR3 consists of 11 residues. Germline-derived CDR1 and CDR2 are MDHEN and SYDVKM. The CDR3 protein is CASSSRVGYTF. CDR3 in DNA: TGTGCCAGCAGTTCCAGGGTTGGCTACACCTTC.

The genes are TRBV7-2 and TRBJ1-2; 8 bases are a match to TRBD1. V lost 4 bases to trimming and J lost 3 bases; unmatched junction nucleotides: 7. Germline lookup yields CDR1 SGHTA and CDR2 FQGNSA. The CDR3 covers 15 residues. CDR3 DNA: TGTGCCAGCAGCTCTTGGACAGGGAAGGACTATGGCTACACCTTC. Translated, it gives CASSSWTGKDYGYTF. The full variable domain, its missing parts supplied by reference TRBV7-2 and TRBJ1-2, is GAGVSQSPSNKVTEKGKDVELRCDPISGHTALYWYRQSLGQGLEFLIYFQGNSAPDKSGLPSDRFSAERTGGSVSTLTIQRTQQEDSAVYLCASSSWTGKDYGYTFGSGTRLTVV.

The J gene is TRBJ1-2, the V gene TRBV28, with unresolved D. This CDR3 region has 13 residues. The germline V and J ends were trimmed by 7 bases and 8 bases, with 17 bases remaining between them. Germline CDR1 and CDR2: MDHEN and SYDVKM. The CDR3 reads CASTSGESYGYTF. CDR3 sequence (DNA): TGTGCCAGCACCTCTGGGGAGTCTTACGGCTACACCTTC.

CDR3 residues: CASIKWNWTGRNGYTF. Here the CDR3 DNA reads TGTGCCAGCATCAAATGGAACTGGACAGGCAGAAATGGCTACACCTTC. The chain carries TRBV28 and TRBJ1-2, with 7 bases matching TRBD1. There are 16 residues in the CDR3. Germline-derived CDR1 and CDR2 are MDHEN and SYDVKM. The V segment lost 7 bases and the J segment 6 bases; nucleotides outside the gene matches: 17.

This chain links TRBV5-1 with TRBJ1-5, with D tentatively TRBD1 (5 bases). From germline, CDR1 is SGHRS and CDR2 YFSETQ. Trimming shortened V by 3 bases and J by 2 bases, and 15 bases separated the two germline ends. The CDR3 consists of 16 residues. This CDR3 reads CASSYDSFGGNQPQHF. DNA for the CDR3: TGCGCCAGCAGCTACGACAGCTTTGGGGGCAATCAGCCCCAGCATTTT.

This clone was seen a few times. V and J are TRBV28 and TRBJ1-1; 7 bases fit TRBD1. Germline V gives CDR1 MDHEN, CDR2 SYDVKM. The CDR3 is 14 amino acids. Trimming cost V 5 bases and J 5 bases; bases outside gene matches: 8. CDR3 nucleotides: TGTGCCAGCAGTGACCCACAGGGGTGGACTGAAGCTTTCTTT. Translated, it gives CASSDPQGWTEAFF.

The chain links TRBV25-1 to TRBJ1-2; the D is unclear. The germline gives CDR1 MGHDK, CDR2 SYGVNS. The length of the CDR3 is 11 residues. V was shortened by 6 bases and J by 8 bases, with 10 bases between the two germline ends. CDR3 sequence reads: CASRTGGGYTF. CDR3 nucleotides: TGTGCCAGCAGAACGGGTGGGGGCTACACCTTC.

The chain employs TRBV28 and TRBJ2-7; 11 nucleotides align to TRBD2. Germline assignment: CDR1 MDHEN and CDR2 SYDVKM. After removal of 6 bases from V and 6 bases from J, the junction contained 10 bases not matched to a gene. This CDR3 comprises 15 residues. In DNA, the CDR3 is TGTGCCAGCAGCCCTAGCGGGGGGTTCCTCGGCGAGCAGTACGTC. Translating it yields CASSPSGGFLGEQYV.

The chain joins TRBV6-5 to TRBJ1-1, with 7 bases matching TRBD1. V shed 2 bases and J 0 bases; nucleotides not matched to a gene: 6. The CDR3 sequence is 16 residues long. Germline assignment: CDR1 MNHEY and CDR2 SVGAGI. CDR3 in amino acids: CASSYGETGLNTEAFF. CDR3 DNA sequence: TGTGCCAGCAGTTACGGCGAGACAGGGTTGAACACTGAAGCTTTCTTT.

The V gene is TRBV5-4, the J gene TRBJ2-1, with 7 bases that match TRBD1. Trimming cost V 3 bases and J 3 bases; bases outside gene matches: 6. Germline CDR1 is SGHNT and CDR2 is YYREEE (reference sequence). The CDR3 is made up of 15 amino acids. The CDR3 nucleotides are TGTGCCAGCAGCTCCGCGCAGGGGGACTACAATGAGCAGTTCTTC. Amino acids: CASSSAQGDYNEQFF.

The rearrangement uses TRBV2 and TRBJ1-6; TRBD1 aligns across 7 bases. The CDR3 sequence is 17 residues long. Germline V gene lookup returns CDR1 SNHLY and CDR2 FYNNEI. V shed 6 bases and J 2 bases; nucleotides not matched to a gene: 10. The DNA of the CDR3 is TGTGCCAGCAGGAGACAGGGAGCTTCGCCCTATAATTCACCCCTCCACTTT. Translating gives CASRRQGASPYNSPLHF.

The chain recombines TRBV7-9 with TRBJ2-5; 7 nucleotides line up with TRBD1. V lost 1 base to trimming and J lost 5 bases; unmatched junction nucleotides: 4. CDR1 and CDR2 from the germline V gene are SEHNR and FQNEAQ (reference sequence). The CDR3 has 14 amino acids. The CDR3: CASSLVGGRETQYF. In DNA, the CDR3 is TGTGCCAGCAGCTTAGTAGGGGGCAGGGAGACCCAGTACTTC.

This clone came up a few times. The V call is TRBV2, the J call TRBJ2-3; unclear D gene. The CDR3 length is 15 residues. Trimming left V 4 bases short and J 0 bases short, with 11 bases between. Germline CDR1 reads SNHLY; CDR2 reads FYNNEI. The CDR3 region is CASSVGGASTDTQYF. The CDR3, as DNA: TGTGCCAGCAGTGTTGGCGGAGCTAGCACAGATACGCAGTATTTT. The full variable domain, completed using reference TRBV2 and TRBJ2-3, is EPEVTQTPSHQVTQMGQEVILRCVPISNHLYFYWYRQILGQKVEFLVSFYNNEISEKSEIFDDQFSVERPDGSNFTLKIRSTKLEDSAMYFCASSVGGASTDTQYFGPGTRLTVL.

This chain connects TRBV7-2 to TRBJ1-6; no reliable D call. This CDR3 has 16 residues. Germline loops: CDR1 SGHTA, CDR2 FQGNSA. V was cut by 5 bases and J by 0 bases, with 11 bases left in between. The CDR3 here is CASSGLISSYNSPLHF. The CDR3 coding sequence is TGTGCCAGCAGCGGACTGATCAGCTCCTATAATTCACCCCTCCACTTT.

V is TRBV6-4 and J is TRBJ1-3; D may be TRBD1 (6 bases). The CDR3 totals 15 residues. Trimming pared 0 bases from V and 4 bases from J, leaving 10 bases between. Germline-derived CDR1 and CDR2 are MRHNA and SNTAGT. The CDR3 DNA reads as TGTGCCAGCAGTGACTCGGCAGGGGCCGGAAACACCATATATTTT. Its translation: CASSDSAGAGNTIYF.

The CDR3 loop is CASSGNYRSTNEKLFF. CDR3 in DNA: TGCGCCAGCAGCGGGAACTACAGGTCAACTAATGAAAAACTGTTTTTT. V is TRBV5-1 and J is TRBJ1-4; perhaps TRBD1 as D (5 bases). The length of the CDR3 is 16 residues. Trimming took off 4 bases at V and 0 bases at J, with 13 bases between the two ends. Germline V gene lookup returns CDR1 SGHRS and CDR2 YFSETQ.

The V call is TRBV4-1, the J call TRBJ1-4, with D perhaps matching TRBD1 (5 bases). V was pared by 1 base and J by 4 bases, with 10 bases between. In germline, CDR1 is MGHRA, CDR2 YSYEKL. The CDR3 length is 15 residues. The CDR3 is CASSQARGGNEKLFF. CDR3 sequence (DNA): TGCGCCAGCAGCCAAGCCCGGGGGGGTAATGAAAAACTGTTTTTT.

This clone was observed once. The chain couples TRBV5-8 to TRBJ2-2, with 8 bases that match TRBD2. The CDR3 is 15 residues long. Germline CDR1 reads SGHTS; CDR2 reads YDEGEE. Trimming removed 5 bases from V and 3 bases from J; junction bases left unmatched: 6. CDR3 in amino acids: CASRRGGTHTGELFF. CDR3 coding DNA: TGTGCCAGCAGACGCGGGGGGACCCACACCGGGGAGCTGTTTTTT. The full variable domain, rest sourced from reference TRBV5-8 and TRBJ2-2, is EAGVTQSPTHLIKTRGQQATLRCSPISGHTSVYWYQQALGLGLQFLLWYDEGEERNRGNFPPRFSGRQFPNYSSELNVNALELEDSALYLCASRRGGTHTGELFFGEGSRLTVL.